These T cell receptor beta chains were read from a single sample in a study of blood T cell repertoires in COVID-19. TCRdb keeps only in-frame clones here, not all; method: immunoSEQ multiplex PCR. The sample has around 250,000 clones, about 86% seen once. Sequencing was done on a sample of peripheral blood. The receptors stem from a man aged 50 or older with active or convalescent COVID-19. CDR3s include the opening cysteine and the closing phenylalanine or tryptophan. D genes are given only for firm matches. Not every row has a clone size; where given, it reads once, few, many or a size class.

v_call: TRBV3-1/TRBV3-2; d_call: TRBD2; clone_size: .; j_call: TRBJ2-3; cdr3_nt: TGTGCCAGCAGCCTCAGACTAGCGGGGGGCTTGCGGCCAGATACGCAGTATTTT; cdr3_aa: CASSLRLAGGLRPDTQYF
v_call: TRBV7-2; d_call: TRBD1; clone_size: many; j_call: TRBJ1-3; cdr3_nt: TGTGCCAGCAGCTTGACAGGGGGCATAAACACCATATATTTT; cdr3_aa: CASSLTGGINTIYF
v_call: TRBV7-2; d_call: TRBD2; clone_size: .; j_call: TRBJ2-3; cdr3_nt: TGTGCCAGCAGCTTAAACAGCGGGGGATCGGGAGATACGCAGTATTTT; cdr3_aa: CASSLNSGGSGDTQYF
v_call: TRBV12-5; d_call: .; clone_size: .; j_call: TRBJ2-1; cdr3_nt: TGTGCTAGTGGTTTGGCGAGGAATGAGCAGTTCTTC; cdr3_aa: CASGLARNEQFF
v_call: TRBV4-3; d_call: TRBD1; clone_size: .; j_call: TRBJ1-2; cdr3_nt: TGCGCCAGCAGCTCCATGACAGGGAGAAGCTATGGCTACACCTTC; cdr3_aa: CASSSMTGRSYGYTF
v_call: TRBV6-5; d_call: .; clone_size: .; j_call: TRBJ1-5; cdr3_nt: TGTGCCAGCAGGACGGGGGGCGGTCAGCCCCAGCATTTT; cdr3_aa: CASRTGGGQPQHF
v_call: TRBV5-1; d_call: TRBD1; clone_size: .; j_call: TRBJ1-5; cdr3_nt: TGCGCCAGCAGCTCGGGACAGGGGGGTCAGCCCCAGCATTTT; cdr3_aa: CASSSGQGGQPQHF
v_call: TRBV24-1; d_call: .; clone_size: .; j_call: TRBJ2-2; cdr3_nt: TGTGCCACCAGTGATTTACGGGCCGGGGAGCTGTTTTTT; cdr3_aa: CATSDLRAGELFF
v_call: TRBV20-1; d_call: .; clone_size: .; j_call: TRBJ1-2; cdr3_nt: TGCAGTGCTAGAGATCGGGGGACCTACACCTTC; cdr3_aa: CSARDRGTYTF
v_call: TRBV9; d_call: .; clone_size: .; j_call: TRBJ2-1; cdr3_nt: TGTGCCAGCAGCGTAAGGGGGGGCCAGTCCTACAATGAGCAGTTCTTC; cdr3_aa: CASSVRGGQSYNEQFF
v_call: TRBV9; d_call: .; clone_size: .; j_call: TRBJ1-1; cdr3_nt: TGTGCCAGCAGCGTGGCCCAAGGCACTGAGAGGGCTTTCTTT; cdr3_aa: CASSVAQGTERAFF
v_call: TRBV29-1; d_call: TRBD1; clone_size: .; j_call: TRBJ1-1; cdr3_nt: TGCAGCGTTGAGGACAGGGGGCGAAGGAGTGATACTGAAGCTTTCTTT; cdr3_aa: CSVEDRGRRSDTEAFF
v_call: TRBV3-1/TRBV3-2; d_call: .; clone_size: .; j_call: TRBJ1-2; cdr3_nt: TGTGCCAGCAGCCAAGAGAGGACAGTGGGGTATGGCTACACCTTC; cdr3_aa: CASSQERTVGYGYTF
v_call: TRBV11-2; d_call: .; clone_size: .; j_call: TRBJ2-7; cdr3_nt: TGTGCCAGCAGCGAGCCGCTGAGCCAGCAGTACTTC; cdr3_aa: CASSEPLSQQYF
v_call: TRBV7-9; d_call: .; clone_size: .; j_call: TRBJ2-7; cdr3_nt: TGTGCCAGCAGCTTAGATTGGGCCCGGTCCTACGAGCAGTACTTC; cdr3_aa: CASSLDWARSYEQYF
v_call: TRBV9; d_call: .; clone_size: .; j_call: TRBJ2-5; cdr3_nt: TGTGCCAGCAGCGTGTCCCTCTCTGAGACCCAGTACTTC; cdr3_aa: CASSVSLSETQYF
v_call: TRBV9; d_call: .; clone_size: .; j_call: TRBJ1-5; cdr3_nt: TGTGCCAGCAGCGTATCCGGCAGCCCAGGACCCCAGCATTTT; cdr3_aa: CASSVSGSPGPQHF
v_call: TRBV27; d_call: .; clone_size: .; j_call: TRBJ2-1; cdr3_nt: TGTGCCAGCAGTGACGGACATCGCAATGAGCAGTTCTTC; cdr3_aa: CASSDGHRNEQFF
v_call: TRBV11-3; d_call: .; clone_size: once; j_call: TRBJ2-1; cdr3_nt: TGTGCCAGCAGCTTAGCTTCCTACAATGAGCAGTTCTTC; cdr3_aa: CASSLASYNEQFF
v_call: TRBV5-4; d_call: .; clone_size: .; j_call: TRBJ2-7; cdr3_nt: TGTGCCAGCAGCTTGGAACTGTTATCCTACGAGCAGTACTTC; cdr3_aa: CASSLELLSYEQYF
v_call: TRBV6-5; d_call: .; clone_size: many; j_call: TRBJ2-1; cdr3_nt: TGTGCCAGCAGTCCTGGACTCAATGAGCAGTTCTTC; cdr3_aa: CASSPGLNEQFF
v_call: TRBV7-8; d_call: .; clone_size: .; j_call: TRBJ1-1; cdr3_nt: TGTGCCAGCAGCCCCCGGGGGGGTCGGACTGAAGCTTTCTTT; cdr3_aa: CASSPRGGRTEAFF
v_call: TRBV6-6; d_call: .; clone_size: .; j_call: TRBJ1-5; cdr3_nt: TGTGCCAGCGGCGGGCGATCTCGACTCGCAAATCAGCCCCAGCATTTT; cdr3_aa: CASGGRSRLANQPQHF
v_call: TRBV7-9; d_call: .; clone_size: once; j_call: TRBJ2-3; cdr3_nt: TGTGCCAGCAGATGGGGGCTCTCAGATACGCAGTATTTT; cdr3_aa: CASRWGLSDTQYF
v_call: TRBV6-5; d_call: TRBD1; clone_size: few; j_call: TRBJ1-2; cdr3_nt: TGTGCCAGCAGCCGAACAGGGGATGGCTACACCTTC; cdr3_aa: CASSRTGDGYTF
v_call: TRBV2; d_call: TRBD2; clone_size: .; j_call: TRBJ2-3; cdr3_nt: TGTGCCAGCACATTACTAGCGGGGGGAGGAGATACGCAGTATTTT; cdr3_aa: CASTLLAGGGDTQYF
v_call: TRBV4-1; d_call: TRBD2; clone_size: .; j_call: TRBJ2-2; cdr3_nt: TGCGCCAGCAGCCAAGCGGGGGGGCGTTTCACCGGGGAGCTGTTTTTT; cdr3_aa: CASSQAGGRFTGELFF